Many counts were recorded for the clone carrying this T cell receptor (beta chain). This specimen comes from a study of T cell repertoires in cytomegalovirus infection. TCRdb re-derived calls from the reads in MiXCR, one entry per CDR3 protein. The repertoire consists of around 74,000 distinct CDR3 sequences, with 3.5% to 4.5% occurring once and the leading ten covering approximately 5%. Germline V CDR1 and CDR2: MNHEY, SMNVEV (reference sequence). V was clipped by 2 bases and J by 12 bases, with 11 bases between them. CDR3 length: 11 amino acids. This chain joins TRBV27 and TRBJ2-7; D remains unclear. This clonotype was sampled from a human donor in good health (CMV status not recorded). Some clones in this sample may be carry-over from other donors' samples. The sample taken for sequencing was PBMCs. The CDR3 region is CASSLGFVWYF. CDR3 nucleotides: TGTGCCAGCAGTTTAGGGTTTGTATGGTACTTC.